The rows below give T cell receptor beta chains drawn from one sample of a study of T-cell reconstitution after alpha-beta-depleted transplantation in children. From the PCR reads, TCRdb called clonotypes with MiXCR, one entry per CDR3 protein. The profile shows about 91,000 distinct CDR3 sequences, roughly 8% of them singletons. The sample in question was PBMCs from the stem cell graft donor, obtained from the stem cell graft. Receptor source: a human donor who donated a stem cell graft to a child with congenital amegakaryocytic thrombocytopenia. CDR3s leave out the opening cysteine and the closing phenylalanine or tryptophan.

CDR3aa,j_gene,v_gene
ASSRVTYEQY,TRBJ2-7,TRBV7-8
ASSLVAAGDTQY,TRBJ2-3,TRBV7-2
SGAGGLPTIGEQF,TRBJ2-1,TRBV29-1
ASSPPRLAGYNEQF,TRBJ2-1,TRBV6-5
SASKWADSYNEQF,TRBJ2-1,TRBV20-1
SARQGGNEQF,TRBJ2-1,TRBV20-1
ASSLFGLAGVEQY,TRBJ2-7,TRBV5-1
ASSLRVPNTGELF,TRBJ2-2,TRBV5-1
ASSSTWEDFSYNEQF,TRBJ2-1,TRBV5-1
AWSKQGGETQY,TRBJ2-5,TRBV30
ASSALSTEAF,TRBJ1-1,TRBV2